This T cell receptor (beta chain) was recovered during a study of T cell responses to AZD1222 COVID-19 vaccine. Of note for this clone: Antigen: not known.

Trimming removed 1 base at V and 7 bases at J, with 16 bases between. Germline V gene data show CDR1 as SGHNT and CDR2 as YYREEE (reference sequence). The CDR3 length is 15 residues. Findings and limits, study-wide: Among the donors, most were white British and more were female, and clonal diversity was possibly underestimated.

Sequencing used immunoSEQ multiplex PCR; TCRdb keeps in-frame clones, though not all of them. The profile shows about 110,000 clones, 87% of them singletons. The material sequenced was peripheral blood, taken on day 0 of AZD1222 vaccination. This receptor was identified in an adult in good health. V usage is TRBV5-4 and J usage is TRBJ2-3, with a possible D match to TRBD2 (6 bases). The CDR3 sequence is CASSLRLEGSHTQYF. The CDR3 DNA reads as TGTGCCAGCAGCTTGCGACTAGAGGGGAGTCATACGCAGTATTTT.